The T cell receptor beta chain under discussion was sequenced for a study of blood T cell repertoires in COVID-19. Study background: Sample material is recorded as cDNA or gDNA derived from T cells, B-cell-depleted T cells, or PBMCs.

The germline V gene encodes CDR1 SQVTM and CDR2 ANQGSEA. The CDR3 totals 12 residues. Trimming stripped 0 bases from V and 5 bases from J, with 7 bases between. Repertoires were generated with immunoSEQ multiplex PCR, while TCRdb's copy carries only in-frame clones and drops some. The sample holds about 40,000 clones; roughly three quarters are singletons and the top ten take roughly 30%. This clonotype originated in an elderly woman with acute or convalescent COVID-19. The chain joins TRBV29-1 to TRBJ1-1; D is uncertain. Source material: peripheral blood. DNA of the CDR3: TGCAGCGTTGAAGACCGGGTTACTGAAGCTTTCTTT. It yields the protein CSVEDRVTEAFF.